The source of this TCR beta chain is a study of blood T cell repertoires in COVID-19. In the study overall: Specimens from acute and convalescent COVID-19 originated in the United States, Italy and Spain. In each case, the material was cDNA or gDNA derived from T cells, B-cell-depleted T cells, or PBMCs.

Here immunoSEQ multiplex PCR was the method, and the copy in TCRdb shows in-frame clones only, minus some. In the table there are 250,000 or so clones, roughly nine tenths of which are singletons. Germline-derived CDR1 and CDR2 are SGHTS and YDEGEE. J was trimmed by 3 bases and V by 4 bases; bases with no gene match: 3. This CDR3 is built from 13 residues. This TCR was sampled from a man aged 55 to 70 with acute or convalescent COVID-19. The sequenced material came from peripheral blood. The genes are TRBV5-8 and TRBJ1-2; TRBD1 matches 7 bases. CDR3 coding DNA: TGTGCCAGCAGCCGGACAGGACACTATGGCTACACCTTC. It is translated as CASSRTGHYGYTF.